Shown below are 29 T cell receptor beta chains from a single sample sequenced in a study of blood T cells in healthy people across ages. Primed by a sample-barcoded 5' primer and a J-beta primer mix, a second PCR proceeded for about 7 to 11 cycles. A single record per CDR3 protein comes from TCRdb applying MiXCR to the 5' RACE reads. The sample yields approximately 1,100,000 distinct CDR3 sequences, 40% to 55% seen once. The material sequenced was blood. Receptor source: a woman aged 60 to 75 in good health.

V is TRBV30 and J is TRBJ1-2; D remains ambiguous. The length of the CDR3 is 11 residues. CDR1 and CDR2 (germline): GTSNPN, SVGIG (reference sequence). V was clipped by 3 bases and J by 3 bases, with 5 bases between them. The CDR3 loop reads CAWRGYYGYTF. CDR3 DNA sequence: TGTGCCTGGAGGGGTTACTATGGCTACACCTTC.

This chain links TRBV19 with TRBJ1-2; the D is unclear. CDR3 length equals 12 residues. Germline V gene lookup returns CDR1 LNHDA and CDR2 SQIVND (reference sequence). V lost 9 bases, J lost 2 bases, and 10 bases lay in between. CDR3 sequence: CASRTPNYGYTF. CDR3 in DNA: TGTGCCAGCCGGACCCCCAACTATGGCTACACCTTC.

This clonotype appeared many times. The J gene is TRBJ2-1, the V gene TRBV20-1; D unclear. The CDR3 consists of 13 residues. Deletions cut 3 bases from V and 5 bases from J, with 11 bases between. The germline gives CDR1 DFQATT, CDR2 SNEGSKA (reference sequence). CDR3 nucleotide sequence: TGCAGTGCTAGTTTTCGGGCGCACAATGAGCAGTTCTTC. Translating gives CSASFRAHNEQFF.

The chain has TRBV5-1 and TRBJ2-3; TRBD1 agrees at 8 bases. V was pared by 6 bases and J by 4 bases, with 4 bases of the junction left unmatched. This CDR3 contains 13 residues. Germline-derived CDR1 and CDR2 are SGHRS and YFSETQ. CDR3 DNA sequence: TGCGCCAGCAAGGACAGGGCGGCAGATACGCAGTATTTT. Translation gives CASKDRAADTQYF. The full variable domain, rest sourced from reference TRBV5-1 and TRBJ2-3, is KAGVTQTPRYLIKTRGQQVTLSCSPISGHRSVSWYQQTPGQGLQFLFEYFSETQRNKGNFPGRFSGRQFSNSRSEMNVSTLELGDSALYLCASKDRAADTQYFGPGTRLTVL.

This clonotype was detected only a few times. The CDR3: CASSGTRISTDTQYF. The CDR3 DNA follows: TGTGCCAGCAGTGGGACTAGAATTAGCACAGATACGCAGTATTTT. The chain carries TRBV12-3 or TRBV12-4 and TRBJ2-3; 8 bases line up with TRBD2. This CDR3 spans 15 amino acids. V shed 5 bases and J 0 bases; nucleotides not matched to a gene: 4.

The chain links TRBV16 to TRBJ2-7, with 12 positions matching TRBD2. Looked up from germline, CDR1 is KGHSY and CDR2 is FQNENV. V was clipped by 5 bases and J by 5 bases; unmatched bases: 4. The length of the CDR3 is 14 residues. The CDR3 here is CASSWTSGNNEQYF. CDR3 bases: TGTGCCAGCAGCTGGACTAGCGGGAACAACGAGCAGTACTTC.

V and J are TRBV7-9 and TRBJ2-7, with D possibly called TRBD1 or TRBD2 (6 bases each). Deletions cut 5 bases from V and 5 bases from J, with 19 bases between. This CDR3 spans 15 amino acids. Germline V gene data show CDR1 as SEHNR and CDR2 as FQNEAQ (reference sequence). CDR3 bases: TGTGCCAGCAGCCAGGGACCGTCTAGGGGGGACGAGCAGTACTTC. Translated: CASSQGPSRGDEQYF.

This clonotype has ten or more counts. The chain has TRBV27 and TRBJ2-7; D unclear. Germline loops: CDR1 MNHEY, CDR2 SMNVEV (reference sequence). The CDR3 has 13 residues. The V end was cut by 5 bases, the J end by 4 bases, with 12 bases between. The CDR3 sequence: CASSQGRRYEQYF. The CDR3 bases are TGTGCCAGCAGTCAAGGTCGGAGATACGAGCAGTACTTC.

This clonotype has more than one count but fewer than ten. Mismatch with germline at one junction end may stem from a read error. The chain uses TRBV7-9 and TRBJ2-1; TRBD2 aligns across 7 bases. Per the germline V gene, CDR1 is SEHNR and CDR2 is FQNEAQ (reference sequence). CDR3 length: 14 residues. CDR3 DNA: TGTGCCAGCAGCATAGCGGGCTCCTACAATGAGCAGTTCTTC. It yields the protein CASSIAGSYNEQFF.

This clonotype was seen once. The rearrangement joins TRBV29-1 to TRBJ2-2, with D possibly being TRBD2 (5 bases). This CDR3 is built from 13 residues. The V and J ends lost 4 bases and 6 bases respectively, with 12 bases between them. The germline V gene encodes CDR1 SQVTM and CDR2 ANQGSEA. The CDR3 loop reads CSVAVGGSGELFF. The CDR3 coding sequence is TGCAGCGTTGCGGTTGGAGGCTCCGGGGAGCTGTTTTTT.

The CDR3 reads CASSSRGRDRDPLFTDTQYF. For the CDR3, the DNA is TGTGCCAGCAGCTCTAGAGGAAGGGACAGGGACCCGCTTTTCACAGATACGCAGTATTTT. The V gene is TRBV11-2, the J gene TRBJ2-3, with 9 bases fitting TRBD1. The germline gives CDR1 SGHAT, CDR2 FQNNGV. CDR3 length: 20 amino acids. Trimming at V came to 4 bases and at J to 2 bases, leaving 19 bases not matched to a gene.

This clonotype was detected only a few times. The rearrangement joins TRBV27 to TRBJ2-7; 10 positions match TRBD2. The CDR3 contains 14 residues. Germline CDR1 is MNHEY and CDR2 is SMNVEV (reference sequence). V lost 7 bases, J lost 3 bases, and 6 bases stayed unmatched. The CDR3 sequence is CASKKREGIYEQYF. The CDR3 DNA sequence: TGTGCCAGCAAAAAGCGGGAGGGCATCTACGAGCAGTACTTC.

This clonotype is a singleton in its sample. The chain links TRBV3-1 to TRBJ2-1, with 7 bases identical to TRBD1. V dropped 4 bases and J dropped 2; count of bases not matched to a gene: 8. This CDR3 spans 16 amino acids. Germline-derived CDR1 and CDR2 are LGHDT and YNNKEL (reference sequence). CDR3: CASSPETGDPYNEQFF. The CDR3 coding sequence is TGTGCCAGCAGCCCCGAAACAGGGGACCCCTACAATGAGCAGTTCTTC.

This sequence joins TRBV7-9 and TRBJ2-1; 9 bases match TRBD2. CDR3 length: 17 amino acids. Germline assignment: CDR1 SEHNR and CDR2 FQNEAQ (reference sequence). The V and J ends lost 5 bases and 5 bases, in that order; junction bases with no gene match: 13. CDR3 region: CASSPIAGAGGNNEQFF. For the CDR3, the DNA is TGTGCCAGCAGCCCAATAGCGGGGGCGGGCGGGAACAATGAGCAGTTCTTC.

This clonotype was detected a few times. The chain has TRBV20-1 and TRBJ1-5; possible D gene TRBD1, 5 bases. This CDR3 has 14 amino acids. Germline loops: CDR1 DFQATT, CDR2 SNEGSKA (reference sequence). Trimming stripped 3 bases from V and 3 bases from J, with 12 bases between. The CDR3 is CSASGGLVNQPQHF. The CDR3 DNA reads TGCAGTGCTAGTGGGGGGTTGGTCAATCAGCCCCAGCATTTT.

This clonotype was detected only a few times. The chain employs TRBV6-5 and TRBJ2-3, with unresolved D. The CDR3 spans 16 residues. Germline V gives CDR1 MNHEY, CDR2 SVGAGI. The V gene lost 2 bases and the J gene lost 2 bases, with 14 bases spanning the gap. The CDR3 bases are TGTGCCAGCAGTTACGCCCCCCGACGGAACACAGATACGCAGTATTTT. Its translation is CASSYAPRRNTDTQYF.

This clonotype was counted a few times. V usage is TRBV23-1 and J usage is TRBJ2-3; 7 positions match TRBD2. TRBV23-1 is noted as an ORF with a role that remains uncertain. This CDR3 region has 14 residues. V lost 4 bases and J lost 4; bases outside the gene matches: 5. CDR3 sequence reads: CASSRLAEADTQYF. In DNA form, the CDR3 reads TGCGCCAGCAGTCGACTAGCCGAGGCAGATACGCAGTATTTT.

The genes are TRBV2 and TRBJ1-4; 12 bases are a match to TRBD1. V was pared by 10 bases and J by 3 bases, with 6 bases of the junction left unmatched. The CDR3 runs 15 residues. CDR1 and CDR2 (germline): SNHLY, FYNNEI. CDR3 DNA: TGTGCCATCAAGAGGGACAGGGGGCCTAATGAAAAACTGTTTTTT. It is translated as CAIKRDRGPNEKLFF.

J is TRBJ2-1 and V is TRBV7-6, with D possibly matching TRBD1 (6 bases). The CDR3 spans 14 residues. The germline gives CDR1 SGHVS, CDR2 FNYEAQ. Trimming cost V 0 bases and J 7 bases, with 10 bases left between them. The CDR3 reads CASSLAPGVNEQFF. Here the CDR3 DNA reads TGTGCCAGCAGCTTAGCACCAGGGGTGAATGAGCAGTTCTTC. Supplemented by reference TRBV7-6 and TRBJ2-1, the full variable domain reads GAGVSQSPRYKVTKRGQDVALRCDPISGHVSLYWYRQALGQGPEFLTYFNYEAQQDKSGLPNDRFSAERPEGSISTLTIQRTEQRDSAMYRCASSLAPGVNEQFFGPGTRLTVL.

The chain is built from TRBV20-1 and TRBJ2-2, with 7 bases fitting TRBD1. In germline, CDR1 is DFQATT, CDR2 SNEGSKA (reference sequence). The V and J ends lost 0 bases and 5 bases, in that order; junction bases with no gene match: 6. The CDR3 is made up of 15 amino acids. DNA of the CDR3: TGCAGTGCTAGAGATGCCGGGACAGTGACCGGGGAGCTGTTTTTT. It specifies CSARDAGTVTGELFF.

The V and J genes are TRBV27 and TRBJ1-5, with 9 bases that match TRBD1. The CDR3 is 16 residues long. CDR1 is MNHEY and CDR2 is SMNVEV in the germline V gene (reference sequence). V was pared by 4 bases and J by 4 bases, with 8 bases of the junction left unmatched. The DNA of the CDR3 is TGTGCCAGCAGTTCACTGGGACAGGGATTAAATCAGCCCCAGCATTTT. Protein product: CASSSLGQGLNQPQHF.

Notes on this clonotype: It may be a read error: a sequence one base away is much more abundant. The V gene is TRBV7-2, the J gene TRBJ2-1; D is perhaps TRBD2 (6 bases). The CDR3 is made up of 15 amino acids. The germline CDR1 and CDR2 sequences are SGHTA and FQGNSA. Trimming took 4 bases from V and 6 from J, leaving 16 bases between them. The CDR3 sequence is CASSSRRERVNEQFF. CDR3 DNA: TGTGCCAGCAGCTCGAGGCGGGAACGGGTCAATGAGCAGTTCTTC.

This clonotype has only a few counts. The J gene is TRBJ1-2, the V gene TRBV7-9; a possible D gene is TRBD1 (5 bases). V was shortened by 4 bases and J by 4 bases, with 13 bases between the two germline ends. In germline, CDR1 is SEHNR, CDR2 FQNEAQ (reference sequence). The CDR3 has 14 residues. CDR3 protein: CASSSLADSYGYTF. The DNA for the CDR3 is TGTGCCAGCAGCTCACTAGCAGACAGCTATGGCTACACCTTC.

The CDR3 sequence: CSVINRATPYEQYF. In nucleotides, the CDR3 is TGCAGCGTTATCAACAGGGCAACCCCCTACGAGCAGTACTTC. The rearrangement joins TRBV29-1 to TRBJ2-7; weak D call: TRBD1 (6 bases). The germline gives CDR1 SQVTM, CDR2 ANQGSEA. The CDR3 covers 14 residues. V lost 5 bases and J lost 2, with 16 bases in between.

This clonotype was counted only a few times. The V and J genes are TRBV12-3 or TRBV12-4 and TRBJ2-1; TRBD1 aligns across 8 bases. V lost 7 bases and J lost 2; bases outside the gene matches: 16. The CDR3 sequence is 18 residues long. CDR3 residues: CASNLKDRAKIAYNEQFF. Written as DNA, the CDR3 is TGTGCCAGCAACCTTAAGGACAGGGCTAAGATCGCCTACAATGAGCAGTTCTTC.

This clonotype was seen ten or more times. DNA of the CDR3: TGTGCCAGCAGCACGGTAGCGGGAAGGCAAGATACGCAGTATTTT. Its translation: CASSTVAGRQDTQYF. V is TRBV6-5 and J is TRBJ2-3; TRBD2 agrees at 8 bases. V lost 6 bases to trimming and J lost 5 bases; unmatched junction nucleotides: 10. Per germline, CDR1 MNHEY and CDR2 SVGAGI. CDR3 length equals 15 residues.

The table lists this clonotype with a count of one. J is TRBJ2-7 and V is TRBV5-1; TRBD1 or TRBD2 may be the D gene (5 bases each). With 4 bases removed from V and 2 bases from J, the gap between germline ends came to 13 bases. The germline V gene has CDR1 SGHRS and CDR2 YFSETQ. CDR3 length: 14 amino acids. CDR3 loop: CASSVGREAYEQYF. DNA for the CDR3: TGCGCCAGCAGCGTGGGACGGGAAGCCTACGAGCAGTACTTC.

This clonotype was counted at least ten times. V is TRBV6-5 and J is TRBJ1-2; D is unresolved. This CDR3 comprises 13 residues. Looked up from germline, CDR1 is MNHEY and CDR2 is SVGAGI. V lost 6 bases and J 6 bases, leaving 14 bases between the germline ends. The CDR3 nucleotides read TGTGCCAGCAGGTTTGAGGGATTAGATGGCTACACCTTC. This encodes CASRFEGLDGYTF.

This chain joins TRBV12-3 or TRBV12-4 and TRBJ2-5; 11 nucleotides align to TRBD2. The V and J ends lost 0 bases and 11 bases, in that order; junction bases with no gene match: 8. The CDR3 has 15 amino acids. The DNA of the CDR3 is TGTGCCAGCAGTTTAGCGTGGCTAGCGGGAGGTGAGCAGTACTTC. Protein: CASSLAWLAGGEQYF.